These T cell receptor beta chains were read from a single sample in a study of response to subunit inactivated influenza vaccine. TCRdb analysed the RT-PCR reads with MiXCR anew, one entry per CDR3 protein. The data contain about 180,000 distinct CDR3 sequences, nearly 9.5% of them seen just once; the ten biggest clones take up approximately 11%. The material was non-naive T cells sorted from PBMCs, obtained on the day of vaccination. These receptors were collected from a man aged 50 to 59 who received an inactivated influenza vaccine. CDR3s include the opening cysteine and the closing phenylalanine or tryptophan. The D gene is left open where the match is weak. Clone sizes are given selectively: once, few, many, or a class where the clone is expanded.

clone_size	d_call	v_call	j_call	cdr3_nt	cdr3_aa
NA	NA	TRBV15	TRBJ2-7	TGTGCCACCAGCAGGGACAGCTCCTACGAGCAGTACTTC	CATSRDSSYEQYF
many	NA	TRBV7-8	TRBJ1-4	TGTGCCAGCAGCCGCCGGGGGGAATTGGGACTGTTTTTT	CASSRRGELGLFF
many	NA	TRBV7-2	TRBJ2-2	TGTGCCAGCAGCCCCCCCGGTCGGGCTCGGAGCACCGGGGAGCTGTTTTTT	CASSPPGRARSTGELFF
many	NA	TRBV7-8	TRBJ2-3	TGTGCCAGCAGCCAGCGTTTTGGGGGGGGGCTGCCTAGCACAGATACGCAGTATTTT	CASSQRFGGGLPSTDTQYF
many	NA	TRBV5-1	TRBJ1-2	TGCGCCAGCAGCTTGGATGGGCCCCCTGGCTACACCTTC	CASSLDGPPGYTF
few	NA	TRBV12-3/TRBV12-4	TRBJ1-5	TGTGCCAGCAGCGACAGGACGGGTCGAAGCAATCAGCCCCAGCATTTT	CASSDRTGRSNQPQHF
few	TRBD1	TRBV5-1	TRBJ2-6	TGCGCCAGCAGCTCCCGGGACAGGGGGCGAGGAAGAACTGGGGCCAACGTCCTGACTTTC	CASSSRDRGRGRTGANVLTF
many	NA	TRBV7-2	TRBJ1-4	TGTGCCAGCAGGCGGGGGGTATTTAATGAAAAACTGTTTTTT	CASRRGVFNEKLFF
few	TRBD2	TRBV25-1	TRBJ2-5	TGTGCCAGCAGTGTCCTAGCGGGGTTCCAAGAGACCCAGTACTTC	CASSVLAGFQETQYF
NA	NA	TRBV5-1	TRBJ2-5	TGCGCCAGCAGTACGGACAACCAAGAGACCCAGTACTTC	CASSTDNQETQYF
few	TRBD1	TRBV9	TRBJ2-1	TGTGCCAGCAGCGCGGATTACAGGGGAGCCTACAATGAGCAGTTCTTC	CASSADYRGAYNEQFF
NA	NA	TRBV14	TRBJ2-1	NA	CASSQVIAGLSGQFF
NA	TRBD2	TRBV24-1	TRBJ2-5	TGTGCCACCAGTGATTCGAGCGGGAGGGCCTGGGAGACCCAGTACTTC	CATSDSSGRAWETQYF
NA	TRBD2	TRBV4-2	TRBJ2-3	TGTGCCAGCAGCCATCCTACTAGCGGGGGGGCGGATACGCAGTATTTT	CASSHPTSGGADTQYF
few	NA	TRBV7-8	TRBJ1-3	TGTGCCAGCAGGCCCCGGGGCACTGGAAACACCATATATTTT	CASRPRGTGNTIYF
NA	NA	TRBV20-1	TRBJ2-3	TGCAGTGCTAGAGGGGATGGAAGTGTTACGCAGTATTTT	CSARGDGSVTQYF
NA	NA	TRBV20-1	TRBJ1-5	TGCAGTGCTAGGATGGGCAATCAGCCCCAGCATTTT	CSARMGNQPQHF
many	TRBD2	TRBV20-1	TRBJ2-3	TGCAGTGCCAGGGGAGGGCTAGCGGGAGCCGGGGATACGCAGTATTTT	CSARGGLAGAGDTQYF
few	NA	TRBV20-1	TRBJ1-1	TGCAGTGCTAGAGATTTGTTCATGAACACTGAAGCTTTCTTT	CSARDLFMNTEAFF
NA	TRBD2	TRBV10-2	TRBJ2-2	TGCGCCAGCAGTGACCTGGGGCTAGCGGGGACCGGGGAGCTGTTTTTT	CASSDLGLAGTGELFF
many	NA	TRBV20-1	TRBJ2-5	TGCAGTGCACTTCGAGAGACCCAGTACTTC	CSALRETQYF
NA	TRBD1	TRBV2	TRBJ1-5	TGTGCCAGCAGAGGGACAGGGGGTACCAATCAGCCCCAGCATTTT	CASRGTGGTNQPQHF
many	TRBD1	TRBV12-3/TRBV12-4	TRBJ2-5	TGTGCCAGCAGTTTTGGACAGGGTGAGACCCAGTACTTC	CASSFGQGETQYF